The entry that follows covers one T cell receptor beta chain sequence. The data were taken from a study of shared clonotypes between healthy human individuals. Germline CDR1 reads MNHNS; CDR2 reads SASEGT. The CDR3 consists of 14 residues. With 0 bases removed from V and 9 bases from J, the gap between germline ends came to 14 bases. Libraries were prepared by immunoSEQ multiplex PCR; TCRdb keeps only in-frame clonotypes and omits some of them. The table has hundreds of thousands of clones, approximately 73% seen once. V is TRBV6-1 and J is TRBJ1-2; D possibly corresponds to TRBD1 (6 bases). The clonotype was recovered from a woman aged 25 to 39 in good health. The source material was memory CD4+ T cells sorted from blood. Subset in this sample: CD45RA-negative fraction. The CDR3 region has the DNA TGTGCCAGCAGTGAAGCCACAGGGCAGAACAGCTACACCTTC. Translated, it gives CASSEATGQNSYTF.